Detailed here is one T cell receptor beta chain. This entry is derived from a study of CD8+ T cells in alopecia areata. CDR1 and CDR2 from the germline V gene are SGHNT and YYREEE (reference sequence). Trimming took 2 bases from V and 6 from J, leaving 12 bases between them. CDR3 size: 14 residues. TCR sequencing used cDNA made by reverse transcription of extracted RNA. TCRdb's copy holds only in-frame clones and misses some; the assay was immunoSEQ multiplex PCR. The profile covers 150,000 or so clones, with around 47% appearing a single time and about 6.4% taken by the ten largest. The V gene is TRBV5-4, the J gene TRBJ2-1, with D possibly called TRBD1 or TRBD2 (5 bases each). The TCR comes from a human donor with alopecia areata. Specimen: CD4+ T cells sorted from blood. CDR3 loop: CASSFSGPPNEQFF. In nucleotides, the CDR3 is TGTGCCAGCAGCTTCTCGGGACCGCCCAATGAGCAGTTCTTC.